These 12 T cell receptor beta chains were sequenced from one sample in a study of cytomegalovirus exposure and HLA in healthy donors. Clones were read by immunoSEQ multiplex PCR, and TCRdb kept only the in-frame ones, dropping some. This sample has some 130,000 clones, with approximately 84% found just once. Material: PBMCs. These receptors all stem from a man aged 25-45 years in good health and CMV-seropositive.

The V gene is TRBV7-2, the J gene TRBJ1-3, with 7 bases fitting TRBD1. This CDR3 has 15 residues. CDR1 and CDR2 from the germline V gene are SGHTA and FQGNSA. V was clipped by 4 bases and J by 9 bases; unmatched bases: 12. CDR3 residues: CASSSRQGPSFTIYF. The CDR3, as DNA: TGTGCCAGCAGCTCCCGACAGGGTCCTTCGTTCACCATATATTTT.

The chain is built from TRBV7-3 and TRBJ2-1; TRBD2 matches at 10 bases. CDR1 SGHTA and CDR2 FQGTGA come from the germline V gene. This CDR3 is built from 15 residues. After removal of 5 bases from V and 4 bases from J, the junction contained 5 bases not matched to a gene. The CDR3 here is CASSATSGPYNEQFF. CDR3 coding DNA: TGTGCCAGCAGCGCGACTAGCGGGCCTTACAATGAGCAGTTCTTC.

This chain joins TRBV29-1 and TRBJ1-1; possibly TRBD1 for D (6 bases). Germline V gives CDR1 SQVTM, CDR2 ANQGSEA. The CDR3 is 11 residues long. Trimming took off 4 bases at V and 7 bases at J, with 10 bases between the two ends. The CDR3 here is CSVGTVSEAFF. CDR3 nucleotides: TGCAGCGTTGGGACAGTAAGTGAAGCTTTCTTT.

This chain uses TRBV6-1 with TRBJ2-2; 10 nucleotides match TRBD1. With 5 bases clipped from V and 6 bases from J, the junction kept 6 bases outside the gene matches. Germline assignment: CDR1 MNHNS and CDR2 SASEGT. This CDR3 has 15 amino acids. The CDR3 loop is CASSPDRGRSGELFF. The CDR3 region has the DNA TGTGCCAGCAGTCCCGACAGGGGGCGATCCGGGGAGCTGTTTTTT.

V gene TRBV10-2 combines with J gene TRBJ2-7; D might be TRBD2 (5 bases). Trimming removed 7 bases at V and 3 bases at J, with 16 bases between. Germline-derived CDR1 and CDR2 are WSHSY and SAAADI. This CDR3 is 14 amino acids long. In nucleotides, the CDR3 is TGCGCCAGCAAAGAGGGTGTATCTATCTACGAGCAGTACTTC. Residues: CASKEGVSIYEQYF.

V and J are TRBV6-1 and TRBJ2-7; perhaps TRBD2 as D (5 bases). CDR3 length: 14 residues. Germline assignment: CDR1 MNHNS and CDR2 SASEGT. V lost 2 bases and J lost 1, with 9 bases in between. CDR3 amino acids: CASSERTGSYEQYF. CDR3 in DNA: TGTGCCAGCAGTGAACGTACGGGGTCCTACGAGCAGTACTTC.

The V gene is TRBV10-3, the J gene TRBJ2-7; 8 bases fit TRBD1. V shed 6 bases and J 0 bases; nucleotides not matched to a gene: 7. CDR1 and CDR2 from the germline V gene are ENHRY and SYGVKD. The CDR3 consists of 15 residues. CDR3 sequence (DNA): TGTGCCATCAGGCTAGGACAGGGCCCCTCCTACGAGCAGTACTTC. As protein: CAIRLGQGPSYEQYF.

CDR3 protein: CASSDRQQPVEKLFF. CDR3 nucleotides: TGTGCCAGCAGCGACCGACAGCAACCAGTTGAAAAACTGTTTTTT. This chain links TRBV9 with TRBJ1-4; a possible D gene is TRBD1 (5 bases). This CDR3 has 15 amino acids. Germline assignment: CDR1 SGDLS and CDR2 YYNGEE. Trimming shortened V by 3 bases and J by 7 bases, and 16 bases separated the two germline ends. The variable domain in full, completed from reference TRBV9 and TRBJ1-4, reads DSGVTQTPKHLITATGQRVTLRCSPRSGDLSVYWYQQSLDQGLQFLIQYYNGEERAKGNILERFSAQQFPDLHSELNLSSLELGDSALYFCASSDRQQPVEKLFFGSGTQLSVL.

This clone was seen many times. The chain has TRBV6-5 and TRBJ2-1; tentative D call: TRBD2 (5 bases). Trimming took off 8 bases at V and 5 bases at J, with 13 bases between the two ends. This CDR3 spans 13 amino acids. The V gene's germline CDR1 is MNHEY and CDR2 SVGAGI. The CDR3 DNA reads as TGTGCCAGCGTAAGGACTGGAGACAATGAGCAGTTCTTC. This sequence encodes CASVRTGDNEQFF.

V is TRBV9 and J is TRBJ2-1; tentatively, D is TRBD2 (6 bases). The CDR3 consists of 16 residues. V was cut by 4 bases and J by 6 bases, with 20 bases left in between. Germline V gene data show CDR1 as SGDLS and CDR2 as YYNGEE. The CDR3 is CASSPGSGSGGNEQFF. CDR3 nucleotide sequence: TGTGCCAGCAGCCCCGGGAGTGGTTCTGGTGGCAATGAGCAGTTCTTC. Complete variable domain (other parts from reference TRBV9 and TRBJ2-1): DSGVTQTPKHLITATGQRVTLRCSPRSGDLSVYWYQQSLDQGLQFLIQYYNGEERAKGNILERFSAQQFPDLHSELNLSSLELGDSALYFCASSPGSGSGGNEQFFGPGTRLTVL.

The rearrangement links TRBV6-5 to TRBJ1-1; 8 nucleotides agree with TRBD1. V shed 6 bases, J shed 5 bases, and the junction held 8 bases outside the gene matches. In germline, CDR1 is MNHEY, CDR2 SVGAGI. The length of the CDR3 is 14 residues. In DNA, the CDR3 is TGTGCCAGCAGCAGGGGGCTTAAAAGGACTGAAGCTTTCTTT. Residues: CASSRGLKRTEAFF.

The V gene is TRBV5-6, the J gene TRBJ2-7; D possibly corresponds to TRBD1 (6 bases). The germline V gene has CDR1 SGHDT and CDR2 YYEEEE. The CDR3 consists of 13 residues. Trimming shortened V by 5 bases and J by 6 bases, and 15 bases separated the two germline ends. For the CDR3, the DNA is TGTGCCAGCAGGTACACAGGGTCAAGCGAGCAGTACTTC. Translated: CASRYTGSSEQYF.